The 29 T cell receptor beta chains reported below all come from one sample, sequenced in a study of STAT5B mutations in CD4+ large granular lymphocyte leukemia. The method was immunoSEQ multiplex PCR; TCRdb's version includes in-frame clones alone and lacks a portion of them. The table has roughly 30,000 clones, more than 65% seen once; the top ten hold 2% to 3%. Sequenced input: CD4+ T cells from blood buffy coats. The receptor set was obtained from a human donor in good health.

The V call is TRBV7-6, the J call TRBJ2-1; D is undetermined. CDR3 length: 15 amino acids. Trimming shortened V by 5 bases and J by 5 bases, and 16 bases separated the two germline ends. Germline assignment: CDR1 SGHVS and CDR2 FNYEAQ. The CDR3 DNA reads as TGTGCCAGCAGCCCCGATGGGCCTGAAGACAATGAGCAGTTCTTC. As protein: CASSPDGPEDNEQFF.

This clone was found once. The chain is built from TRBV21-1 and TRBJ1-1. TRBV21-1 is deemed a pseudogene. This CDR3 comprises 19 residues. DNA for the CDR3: TGTGCCAGCAGCAAACCCAGATGGATGGAGGGGGGCTTGAACACTGAAGCTTTCTTT. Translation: CASSKPRWMEGGLNTEAFF.

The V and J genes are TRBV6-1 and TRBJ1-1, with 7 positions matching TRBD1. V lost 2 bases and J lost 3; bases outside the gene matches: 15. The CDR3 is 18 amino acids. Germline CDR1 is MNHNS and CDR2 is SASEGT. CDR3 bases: TGTGCCAGCAGTGAAAGGCTTTTTAGGAGGGGGCGGCACACTGAAGCTTTCTTT. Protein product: CASSERLFRRGRHTEAFF.

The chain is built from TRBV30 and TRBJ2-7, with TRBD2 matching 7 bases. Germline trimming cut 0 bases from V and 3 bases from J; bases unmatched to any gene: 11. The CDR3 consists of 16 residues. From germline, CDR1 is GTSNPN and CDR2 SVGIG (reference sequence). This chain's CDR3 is CAWSVTRTSSLYEQYF. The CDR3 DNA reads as TGTGCCTGGAGTGTTACGCGGACTAGTAGCCTCTACGAGCAGTACTTC.

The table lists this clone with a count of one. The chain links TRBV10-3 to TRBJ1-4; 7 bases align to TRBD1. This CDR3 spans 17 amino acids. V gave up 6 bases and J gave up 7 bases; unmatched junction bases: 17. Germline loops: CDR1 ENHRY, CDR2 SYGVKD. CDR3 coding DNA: TGTGCCATCAGCTGGGGCCCGGCCGGGACAGATCGTGAAAAACTGTTTTTT. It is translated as CAISWGPAGTDREKLFF.

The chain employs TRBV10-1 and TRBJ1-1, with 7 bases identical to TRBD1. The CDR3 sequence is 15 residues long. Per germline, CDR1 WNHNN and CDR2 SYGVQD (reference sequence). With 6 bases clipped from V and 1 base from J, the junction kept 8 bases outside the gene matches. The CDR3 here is CASSGSGGKNTEAFF. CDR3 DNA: TGCGCCAGCAGCGGATCAGGGGGTAAGAACACTGAAGCTTTCTTT.

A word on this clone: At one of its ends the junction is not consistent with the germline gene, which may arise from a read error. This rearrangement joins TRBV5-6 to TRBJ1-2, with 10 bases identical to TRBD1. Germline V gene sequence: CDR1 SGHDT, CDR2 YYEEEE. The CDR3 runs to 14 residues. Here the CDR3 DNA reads TGTGCCAGCAGCGGGGACAGGGGTTTTATAGGCTACGCCTTC. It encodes CASSGDRGFIGYAF.

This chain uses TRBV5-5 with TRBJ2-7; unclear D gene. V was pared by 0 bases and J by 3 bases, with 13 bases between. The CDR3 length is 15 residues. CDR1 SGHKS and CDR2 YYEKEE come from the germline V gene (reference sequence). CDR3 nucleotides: TGTGCCAGCAGCTTGGCCGTAGGGAAGAACTACGAGCAGTACTTC. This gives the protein CASSLAVGKNYEQYF.

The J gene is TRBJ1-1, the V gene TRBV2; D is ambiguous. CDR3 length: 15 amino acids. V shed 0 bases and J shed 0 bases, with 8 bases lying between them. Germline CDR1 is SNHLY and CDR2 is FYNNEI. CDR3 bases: TGTGCCAGCAGTGAAGCGCGTGGCATGAACACTGAAGCTTTCTTT. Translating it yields CASSEARGMNTEAFF. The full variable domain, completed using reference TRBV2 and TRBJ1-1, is EPEVTQTPSHQVTQMGQEVILRCVPISNHLYFYWYRQILGQKVEFLVSFYNNEISEKSEIFDDQFSVERPDGSNFTLKIRSTKLEDSAMYFCASSEARGMNTEAFFGQGTRLTVV.

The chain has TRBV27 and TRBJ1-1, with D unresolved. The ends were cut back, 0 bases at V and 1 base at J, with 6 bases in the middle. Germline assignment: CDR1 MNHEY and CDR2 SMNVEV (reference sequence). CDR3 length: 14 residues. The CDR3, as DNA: TGTGCCAGCAGTTTATCCCGACAGAACACTGAAGCTTTCTTT. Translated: CASSLSRQNTEAFF.

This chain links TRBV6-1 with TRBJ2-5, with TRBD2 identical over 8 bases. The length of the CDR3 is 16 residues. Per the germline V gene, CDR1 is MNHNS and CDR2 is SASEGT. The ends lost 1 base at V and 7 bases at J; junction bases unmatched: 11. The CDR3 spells CASSEDPGGGLGTQYF. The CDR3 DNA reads TGTGCCAGCAGTGAAGATCCGGGCGGGGGGCTGGGGACCCAGTACTTC.

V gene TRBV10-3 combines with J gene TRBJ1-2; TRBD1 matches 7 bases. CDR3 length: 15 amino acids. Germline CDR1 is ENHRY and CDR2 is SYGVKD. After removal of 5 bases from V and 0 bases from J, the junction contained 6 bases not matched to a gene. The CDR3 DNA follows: TGTGCCATCAGTACTACAGGGGCCGCTAACTATGGCTACACCTTC. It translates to CAISTTGAANYGYTF.

CDR3 loop: CASSLGETNEKLFF. Here the CDR3 DNA reads TGTGCCAGCAGCTTGGGGGAAACTAATGAAAAACTGTTTTTT. J is TRBJ1-4 and V is TRBV11-2; D might be TRBD1 (5 bases). The germline gives CDR1 SGHAT, CDR2 FQNNGV. Trimming pared 3 bases from V and 1 base from J, leaving 6 bases between. This CDR3 comprises 14 residues.

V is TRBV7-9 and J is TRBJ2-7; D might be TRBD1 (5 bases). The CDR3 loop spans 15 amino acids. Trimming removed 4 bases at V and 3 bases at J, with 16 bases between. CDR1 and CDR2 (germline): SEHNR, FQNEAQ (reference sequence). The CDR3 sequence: CASSSQADRIYEQYF. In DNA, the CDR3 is TGTGCCAGCAGCTCTCAAGCCGACAGAATCTACGAGCAGTACTTC.

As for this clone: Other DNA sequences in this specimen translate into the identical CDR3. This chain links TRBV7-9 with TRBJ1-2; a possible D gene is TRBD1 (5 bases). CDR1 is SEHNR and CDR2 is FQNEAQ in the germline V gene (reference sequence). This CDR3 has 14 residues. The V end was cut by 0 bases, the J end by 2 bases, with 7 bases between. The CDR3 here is CASSLAGQNYGYTF. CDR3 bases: TGTGCCAGCAGCTTAGCGGGGCAGAACTATGGCTACACCTTC. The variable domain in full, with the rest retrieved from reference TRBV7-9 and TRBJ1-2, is DTGVSQNPRHKITKRGQNVTFRCDPISEHNRLYWYRQTLGQGPEFLTYFQNEAQLEKSRLLSDRFSAERPKGSFSTLEIQRTEQGDSAMYLCASSLAGQNYGYTFGSGTRLTVV.

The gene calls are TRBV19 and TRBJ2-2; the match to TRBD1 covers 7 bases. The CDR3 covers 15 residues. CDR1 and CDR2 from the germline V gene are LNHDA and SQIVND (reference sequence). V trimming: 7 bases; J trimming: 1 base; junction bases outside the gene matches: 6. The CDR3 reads CASIPRTGNTGELFF. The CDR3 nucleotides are TGTGCCAGTATTCCTAGGACAGGGAACACCGGGGAGCTGTTTTTT.

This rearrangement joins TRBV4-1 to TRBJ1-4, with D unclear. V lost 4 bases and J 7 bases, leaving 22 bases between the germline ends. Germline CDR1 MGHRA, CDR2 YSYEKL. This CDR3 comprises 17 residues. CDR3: CASSPLRTRAYFEKLFF. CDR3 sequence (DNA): TGCGCCAGCAGCCCCCTCAGGACCAGAGCCTACTTTGAAAAACTGTTTTTT.

The CDR3 loop is CASSTRDSRTSGPPWNEQFF. CDR3 coding DNA: TGTGCCAGCAGTACCCGGGACAGCCGGACTAGCGGACCCCCCTGGAATGAGCAGTTCTTC. The J gene is TRBJ2-1, the V gene TRBV27; 10 nucleotides match TRBD2. Germline assignment: CDR1 MNHEY and CDR2 SMNVEV (reference sequence). V lost 5 bases and J lost 7; bases outside the gene matches: 23. The CDR3 contains 20 residues.

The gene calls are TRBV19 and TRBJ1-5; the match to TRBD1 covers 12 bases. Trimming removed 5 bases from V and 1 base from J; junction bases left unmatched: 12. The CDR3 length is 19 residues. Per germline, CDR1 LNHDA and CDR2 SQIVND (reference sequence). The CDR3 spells CASSPRGTGGGLSNQPQHF. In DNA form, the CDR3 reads TGTGCCAGTAGTCCCAGGGGGACAGGGGGCGGTTTGAGCAATCAGCCCCAGCATTTT.

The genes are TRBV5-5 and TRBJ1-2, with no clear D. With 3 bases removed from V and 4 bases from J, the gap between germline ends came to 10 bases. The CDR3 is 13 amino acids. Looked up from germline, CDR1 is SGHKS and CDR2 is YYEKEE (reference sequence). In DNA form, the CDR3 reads TGTGCCAGCAGCTCAGGAGATGGCTATGGCTACACCTTC. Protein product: CASSSGDGYGYTF. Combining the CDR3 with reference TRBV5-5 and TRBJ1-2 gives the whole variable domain DAGVTQSPTHLIKTRGQQVTLRCSPISGHKSVSWYQQVLGQGPQFIFQYYEKEERGRGNFPDRFSARQFPNYSSELNVNALLLGDSALYLCASSSGDGYGYTFGSGTRLTVV.

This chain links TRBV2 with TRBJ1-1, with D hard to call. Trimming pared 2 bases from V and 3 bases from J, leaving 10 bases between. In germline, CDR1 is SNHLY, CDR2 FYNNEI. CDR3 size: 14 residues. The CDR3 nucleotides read TGTGCCAGCAGTGAAATTGGGAGGGACACTGAAGCTTTCTTT. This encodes CASSEIGRDTEAFF.

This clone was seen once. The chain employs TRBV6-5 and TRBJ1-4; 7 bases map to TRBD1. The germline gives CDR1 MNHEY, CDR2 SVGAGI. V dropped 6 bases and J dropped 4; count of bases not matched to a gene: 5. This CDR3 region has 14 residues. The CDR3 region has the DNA TGTGCCAGCAGCCCCGGGACAGTTAATGAAAAACTGTTTTTT. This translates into CASSPGTVNEKLFF.

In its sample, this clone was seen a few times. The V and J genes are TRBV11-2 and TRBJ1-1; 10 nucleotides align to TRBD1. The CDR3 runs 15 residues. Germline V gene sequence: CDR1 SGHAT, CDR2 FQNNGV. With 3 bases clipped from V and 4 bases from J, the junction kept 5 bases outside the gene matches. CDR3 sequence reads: CASSFRDRGGTEAFF. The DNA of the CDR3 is TGTGCCAGCAGCTTCCGGGACAGGGGTGGCACTGAAGCTTTCTTT.

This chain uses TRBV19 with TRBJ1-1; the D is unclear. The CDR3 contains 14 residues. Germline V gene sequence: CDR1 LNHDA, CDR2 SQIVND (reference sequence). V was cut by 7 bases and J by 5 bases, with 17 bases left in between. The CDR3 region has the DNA TGTGCCAGTAACCCACGGCGGGGTCGGACTGAAGCTTTCTTT. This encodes CASNPRRGRTEAFF.

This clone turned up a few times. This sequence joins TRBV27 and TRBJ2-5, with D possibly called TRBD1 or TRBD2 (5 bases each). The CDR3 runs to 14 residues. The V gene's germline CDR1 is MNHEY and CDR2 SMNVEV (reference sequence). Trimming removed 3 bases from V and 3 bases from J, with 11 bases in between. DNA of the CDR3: TGTGCCAGCAGTTTTTGGGGGTCGAAAGAGACCCAGTACTTC. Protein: CASSFWGSKETQYF.

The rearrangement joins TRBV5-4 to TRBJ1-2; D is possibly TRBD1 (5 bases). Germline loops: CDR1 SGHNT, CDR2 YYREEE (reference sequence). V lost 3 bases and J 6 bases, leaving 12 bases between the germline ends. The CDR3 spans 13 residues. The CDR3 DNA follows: TGTGCCAGCAGCTCCCCGGGGGAGGATGGCTACACCTTC. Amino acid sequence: CASSSPGEDGYTF. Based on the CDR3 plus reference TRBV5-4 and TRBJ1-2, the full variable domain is ETGVTQSPTHLIKTRGQQVTLRCSSQSGHNTVSWYQQALGQGPQFIFQYYREEENGRGNFPPRFSGLQFPNYSSELNVNALELDDSALYLCASSSPGEDGYTFGSGTRLTVV.

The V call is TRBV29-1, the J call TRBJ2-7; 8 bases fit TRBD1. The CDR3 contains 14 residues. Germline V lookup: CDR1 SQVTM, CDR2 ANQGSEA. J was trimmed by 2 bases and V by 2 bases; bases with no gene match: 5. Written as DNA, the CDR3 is TGCAGCGTTGAATCGGGACAGGACCCCTACGAGCAGTACTTC. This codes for CSVESGQDPYEQYF.

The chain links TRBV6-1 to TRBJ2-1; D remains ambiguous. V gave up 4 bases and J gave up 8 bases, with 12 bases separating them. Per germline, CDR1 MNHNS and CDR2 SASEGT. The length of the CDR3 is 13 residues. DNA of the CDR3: TGTGCCAGCAGTGTCCTCAGAGGCGATGAGCAGTTCTTC. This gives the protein CASSVLRGDEQFF.

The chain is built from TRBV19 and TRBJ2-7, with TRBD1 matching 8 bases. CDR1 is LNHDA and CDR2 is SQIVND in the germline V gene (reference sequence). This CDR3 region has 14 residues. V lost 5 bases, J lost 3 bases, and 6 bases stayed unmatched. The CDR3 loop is CASSGQGSGYEQYF. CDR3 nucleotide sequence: TGTGCCAGTAGTGGACAGGGTTCAGGCTACGAGCAGTACTTC.